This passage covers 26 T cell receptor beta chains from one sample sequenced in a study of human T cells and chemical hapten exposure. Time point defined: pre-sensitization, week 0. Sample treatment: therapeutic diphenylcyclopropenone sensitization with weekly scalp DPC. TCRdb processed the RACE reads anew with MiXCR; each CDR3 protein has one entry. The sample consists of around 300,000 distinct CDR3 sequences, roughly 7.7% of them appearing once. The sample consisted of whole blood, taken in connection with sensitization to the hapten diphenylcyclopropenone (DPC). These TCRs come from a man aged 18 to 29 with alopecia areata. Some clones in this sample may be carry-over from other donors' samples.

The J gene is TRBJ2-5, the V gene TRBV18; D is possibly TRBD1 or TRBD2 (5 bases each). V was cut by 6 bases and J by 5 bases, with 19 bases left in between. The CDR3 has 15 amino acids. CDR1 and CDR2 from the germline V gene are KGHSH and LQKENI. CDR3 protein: CASSKGSRVRETQYF. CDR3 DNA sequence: TGTGCCAGCTCGAAAGGGAGCAGGGTACGGGAGACCCAGTACTTC. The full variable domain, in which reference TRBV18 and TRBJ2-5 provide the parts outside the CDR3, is NAGVMQNPRHLVRRRGQEARLRCSPMKGHSHVYWYRQLPEEGLKFMVYLQKENIIDESGMPKERFSAEFPKEGPSILRIQQVVRGDSAAYFCASSKGSRVRETQYFGPGTRLLVL.

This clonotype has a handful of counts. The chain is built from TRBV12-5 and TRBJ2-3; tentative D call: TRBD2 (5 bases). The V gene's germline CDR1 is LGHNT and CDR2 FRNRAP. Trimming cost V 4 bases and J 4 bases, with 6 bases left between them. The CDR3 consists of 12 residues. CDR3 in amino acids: CASGYGADTQYF. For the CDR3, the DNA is TGTGCTAGTGGTTACGGGGCAGATACGCAGTATTTT.

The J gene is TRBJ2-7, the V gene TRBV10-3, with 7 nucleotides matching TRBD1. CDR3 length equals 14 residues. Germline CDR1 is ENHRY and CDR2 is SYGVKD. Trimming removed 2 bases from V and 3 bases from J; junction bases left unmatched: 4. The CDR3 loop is CAISEEGAHYEQYF. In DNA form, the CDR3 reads TGTGCCATCAGTGAGGAGGGGGCCCACTACGAGCAGTACTTC.

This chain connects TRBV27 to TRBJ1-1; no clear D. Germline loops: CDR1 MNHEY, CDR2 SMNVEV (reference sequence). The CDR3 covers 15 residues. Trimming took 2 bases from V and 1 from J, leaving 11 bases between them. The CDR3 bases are TGTGCCAGCAGTTTACGGGTCACGTCGAACACTGAAGCTTTCTTT. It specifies CASSLRVTSNTEAFF.

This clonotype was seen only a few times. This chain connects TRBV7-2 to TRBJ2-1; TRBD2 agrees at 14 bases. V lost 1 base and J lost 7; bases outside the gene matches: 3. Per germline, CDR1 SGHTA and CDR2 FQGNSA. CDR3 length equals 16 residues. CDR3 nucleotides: TGTGCCAGCAGCTTAGTAGGGACTAGCGGGGGAAATGAGCAGTTCTTC. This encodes CASSLVGTSGGNEQFF.

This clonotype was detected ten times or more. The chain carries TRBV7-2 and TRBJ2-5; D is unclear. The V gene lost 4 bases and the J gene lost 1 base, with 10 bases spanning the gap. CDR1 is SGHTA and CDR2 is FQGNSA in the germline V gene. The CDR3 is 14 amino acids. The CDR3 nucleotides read TGTGCCAGCAGCTACAGCCTCACCCAAGAGACCCAGTACTTC. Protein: CASSYSLTQETQYF. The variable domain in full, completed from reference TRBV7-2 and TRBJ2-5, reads GAGVSQSPSNKVTEKGKDVELRCDPISGHTALYWYRQSLGQGLEFLIYFQGNSAPDKSGLPSDRFSAERTGGSVSTLTIQRTQQEDSAVYLCASSYSLTQETQYFGPGTRLLVL.

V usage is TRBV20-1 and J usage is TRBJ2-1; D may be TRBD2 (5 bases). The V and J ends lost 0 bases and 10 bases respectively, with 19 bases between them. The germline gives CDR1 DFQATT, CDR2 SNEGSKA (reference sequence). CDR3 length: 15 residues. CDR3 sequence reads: CSARDSASGSSEQFF. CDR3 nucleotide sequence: TGCAGTGCTAGAGATTCGGCAAGCGGATCGTCGGAGCAGTTCTTC.

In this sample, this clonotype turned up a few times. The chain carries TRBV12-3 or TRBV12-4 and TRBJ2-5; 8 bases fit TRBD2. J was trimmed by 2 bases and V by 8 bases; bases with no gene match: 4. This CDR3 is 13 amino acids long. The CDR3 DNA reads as TGTGCCAGCTCTACTAGCGGACAAGAGACCCAGTACTTC. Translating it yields CASSTSGQETQYF.

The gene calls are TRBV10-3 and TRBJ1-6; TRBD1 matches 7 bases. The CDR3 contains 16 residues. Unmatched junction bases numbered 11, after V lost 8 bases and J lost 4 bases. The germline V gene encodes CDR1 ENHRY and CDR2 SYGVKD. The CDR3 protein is CAIGGGTAPYNSPLHF. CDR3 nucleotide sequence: TGTGCCATCGGGGGCGGGACAGCCCCATATAATTCACCCCTCCACTTT.

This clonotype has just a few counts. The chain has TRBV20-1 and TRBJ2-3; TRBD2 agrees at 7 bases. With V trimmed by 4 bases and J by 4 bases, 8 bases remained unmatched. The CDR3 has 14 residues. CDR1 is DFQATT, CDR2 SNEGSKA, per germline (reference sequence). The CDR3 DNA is TGCAGTGCTATCCGGGGGGACCTCCCAGATACGCAGTATTTT. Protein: CSAIRGDLPDTQYF.

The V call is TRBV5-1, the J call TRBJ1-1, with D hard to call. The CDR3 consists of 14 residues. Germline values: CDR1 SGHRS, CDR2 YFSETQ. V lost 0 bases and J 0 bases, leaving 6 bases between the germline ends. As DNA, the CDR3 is TGCGCCAGCAGCTTGGGGTTAATGAACACTGAAGCTTTCTTT. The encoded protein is CASSLGLMNTEAFF.

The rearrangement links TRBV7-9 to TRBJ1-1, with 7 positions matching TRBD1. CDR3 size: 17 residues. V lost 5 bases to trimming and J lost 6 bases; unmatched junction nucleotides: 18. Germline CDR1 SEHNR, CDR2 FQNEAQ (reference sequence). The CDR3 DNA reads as TGTGCCAGCAGCCCGCAGACAGGGCGGTTGAAATGGGCTGAAGCTTTCTTT. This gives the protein CASSPQTGRLKWAEAFF.

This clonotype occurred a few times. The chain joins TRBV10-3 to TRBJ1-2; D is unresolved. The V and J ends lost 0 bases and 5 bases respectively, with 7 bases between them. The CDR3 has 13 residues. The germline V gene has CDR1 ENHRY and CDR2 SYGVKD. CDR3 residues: CAISESHPYGYTF. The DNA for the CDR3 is TGTGCCATCAGTGAGTCCCATCCTTATGGCTACACCTTC.

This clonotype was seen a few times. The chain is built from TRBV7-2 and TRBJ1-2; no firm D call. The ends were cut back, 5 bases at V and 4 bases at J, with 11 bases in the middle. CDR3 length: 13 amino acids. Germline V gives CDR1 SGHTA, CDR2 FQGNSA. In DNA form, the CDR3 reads TGTGCCAGCAGCCCCGCCATCACCTATGGCTACACCTTC. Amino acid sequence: CASSPAITYGYTF. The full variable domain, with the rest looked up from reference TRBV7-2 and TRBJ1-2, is GAGVSQSPSNKVTEKGKDVELRCDPISGHTALYWYRQSLGQGLEFLIYFQGNSAPDKSGLPSDRFSAERTGGSVSTLTIQRTQQEDSAVYLCASSPAITYGYTFGSGTRLTVV.

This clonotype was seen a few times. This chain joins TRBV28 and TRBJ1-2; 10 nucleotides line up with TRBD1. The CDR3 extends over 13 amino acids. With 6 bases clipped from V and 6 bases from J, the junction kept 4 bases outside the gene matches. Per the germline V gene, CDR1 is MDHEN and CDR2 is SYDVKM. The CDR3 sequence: CASSRGQGDGYTF. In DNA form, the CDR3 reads TGTGCCAGCAGCCGAGGACAGGGGGATGGCTACACCTTC.

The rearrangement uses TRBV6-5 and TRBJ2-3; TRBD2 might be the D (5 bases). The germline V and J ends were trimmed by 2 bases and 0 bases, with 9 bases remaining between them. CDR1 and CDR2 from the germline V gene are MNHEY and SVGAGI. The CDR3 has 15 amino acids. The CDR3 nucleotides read TGTGCCAGCAGTTACGGCCGGGGAAGCACAGATACGCAGTATTTT. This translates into CASSYGRGSTDTQYF.

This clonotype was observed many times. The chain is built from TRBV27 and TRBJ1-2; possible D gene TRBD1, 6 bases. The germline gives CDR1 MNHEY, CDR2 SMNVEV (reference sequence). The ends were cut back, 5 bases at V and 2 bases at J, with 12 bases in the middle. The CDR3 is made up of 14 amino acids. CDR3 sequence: CASSKDRDNYGYTF. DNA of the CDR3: TGTGCCAGCAGTAAGGACAGAGACAACTATGGCTACACCTTC.

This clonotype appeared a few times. The CDR3 spells CASSRDRDSNQPQHF. CDR3 nucleotides: TGTGCCAGCAGTAGGGACAGGGATAGCAATCAGCCCCAGCATTTT. This chain connects TRBV12-3 or TRBV12-4 to TRBJ1-5; TRBD1 agrees at 9 bases. After removal of 5 bases from V and 0 bases from J, the junction contained 2 bases not matched to a gene. This CDR3 comprises 15 residues.

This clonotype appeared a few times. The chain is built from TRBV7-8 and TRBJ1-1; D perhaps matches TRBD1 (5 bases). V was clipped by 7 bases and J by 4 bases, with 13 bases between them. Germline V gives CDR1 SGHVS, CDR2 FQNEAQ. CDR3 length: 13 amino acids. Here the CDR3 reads CASKVRGGTEAFF. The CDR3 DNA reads TGTGCCAGCAAAGTTCGGGGGGGCACTGAAGCTTTCTTT.

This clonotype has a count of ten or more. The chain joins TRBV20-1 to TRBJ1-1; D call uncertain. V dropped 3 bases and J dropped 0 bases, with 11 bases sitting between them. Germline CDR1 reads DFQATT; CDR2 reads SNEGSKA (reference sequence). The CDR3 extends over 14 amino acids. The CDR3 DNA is TGCAGTGCTAGTGTTGGGGTAATGAACACTGAAGCTTTCTTT. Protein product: CSASVGVMNTEAFF.

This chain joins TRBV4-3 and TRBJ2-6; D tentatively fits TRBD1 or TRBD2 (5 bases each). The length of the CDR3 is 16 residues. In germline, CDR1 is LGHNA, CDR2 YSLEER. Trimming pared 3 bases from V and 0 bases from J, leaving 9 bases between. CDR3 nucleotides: TGCGCCAGCAGCCAGGGGGTGTACTCTGGGGCCAACGTCCTGACTTTC. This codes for CASSQGVYSGANVLTF.

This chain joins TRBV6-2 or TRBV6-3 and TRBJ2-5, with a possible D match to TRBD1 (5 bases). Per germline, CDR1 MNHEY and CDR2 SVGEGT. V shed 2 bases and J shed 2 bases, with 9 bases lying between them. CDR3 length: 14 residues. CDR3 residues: CASSYRQFQETQYF. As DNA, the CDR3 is TGTGCCAGCAGTTACCGACAGTTTCAAGAGACCCAGTACTTC.

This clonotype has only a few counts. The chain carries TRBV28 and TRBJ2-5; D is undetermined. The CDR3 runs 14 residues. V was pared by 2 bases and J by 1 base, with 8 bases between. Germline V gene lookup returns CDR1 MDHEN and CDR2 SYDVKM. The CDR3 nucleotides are TGTGCCAGCAGTTTAGTCCCGGGCCAAGAGACCCAGTACTTC. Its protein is CASSLVPGQETQYF.

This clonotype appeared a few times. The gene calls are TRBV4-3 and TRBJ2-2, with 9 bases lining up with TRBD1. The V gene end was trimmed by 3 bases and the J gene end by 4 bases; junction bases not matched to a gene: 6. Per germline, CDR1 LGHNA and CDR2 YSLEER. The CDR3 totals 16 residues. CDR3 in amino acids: CASSQNTGGLTGELFF. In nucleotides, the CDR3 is TGCGCCAGCAGCCAGAATACAGGGGGCCTCACCGGGGAGCTGTTTTTT.

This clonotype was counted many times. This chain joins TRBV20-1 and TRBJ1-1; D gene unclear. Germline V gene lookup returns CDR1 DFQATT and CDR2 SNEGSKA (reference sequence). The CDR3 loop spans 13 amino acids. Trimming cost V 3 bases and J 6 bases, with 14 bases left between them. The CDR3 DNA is TGCAGTGCTAGTATAACAGAGGCATCTGAAGCTTTCTTT. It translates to CSASITEASEAFF.

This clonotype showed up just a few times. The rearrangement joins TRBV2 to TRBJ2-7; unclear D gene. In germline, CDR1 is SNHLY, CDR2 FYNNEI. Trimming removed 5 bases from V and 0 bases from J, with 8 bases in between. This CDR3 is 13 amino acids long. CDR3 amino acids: CASSPNLSYEQYV. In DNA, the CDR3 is TGTGCCAGCAGTCCCAACCTCTCCTACGAGCAGTACGTC.